These 3 T cell receptor beta chains came from one sample sequenced in a study of metastatic and nonmetastatic thyroid tumors. Nobody among the patients had been given any treatment before thyroid surgery. TCRdb reprocessed the PCR reads via MiXCR. The sample has around 20,000 clones, 15% to 20% seen once; the top ten hold less than 35%. The sample taken for sequencing was blood. These receptor sequences come from a female donor with papillary thyroid cancer or a benign thyroid nodule (not recorded which). Some clones in this sample may be carry-over from other donors' samples.

This clone was seen many times. This sequence may be a read error, since a much larger clone differs from it by one base. This sample includes further DNA sequences coding for the same CDR3. The chain uses TRBV12-3 or TRBV12-4 and TRBJ2-1, with 7 bases fitting TRBD1. The CDR3 consists of 15 residues. The CDR3 DNA follows: TGCGCCAGCAGGCCGACAGGGAAAACAAACGATGAGCAGTTCTTC. Translated: CASRPTGKTNDEQFF.

This clone came up many times. The gene calls are TRBV12-5 and TRBJ2-3; 12 bases fit TRBD2. The V segment lost 6 bases and the J segment 5 bases; nucleotides outside the gene matches: 9. Germline CDR1 is LGHNT and CDR2 is FRNRAP. The CDR3 length is 16 residues. This chain's CDR3 is CASGQGLAGSGDTQYF. Written as DNA, the CDR3 is TGTGCTAGTGGCCAAGGACTAGCGGGGAGTGGAGATACGCAGTATTTT.

This clone was picked up many times. CDR3 sequence reads: CSVTGTGWSGNTIYF. The CDR3 DNA follows: TGCAGCGTGACCGGGACAGGGTGGTCTGGAAACACCATATATTTT. V is TRBV29-1 and J is TRBJ1-3; 9 bases are a match to TRBD1. Germline CDR1 is SQVTM and CDR2 is ANQGSEA. V lost 6 bases and J lost 1; bases outside the gene matches: 7. The CDR3 loop spans 15 amino acids.